The 14 T cell receptor beta chains reported below all come from one sample, sequenced in a study of shared clonotypes between healthy human individuals. TCRdb's table, derived via immunoSEQ multiplex PCR, lists solely in-frame clones and lacks some. The repertoire holds about 1.1 million clones, with around 78% as singletons. The sample comprised memory CD4+ T cells from PBMCs. As for subset: CD45RA-negative fraction. The receptors were gathered from a man between 18 and 35 years old in good health. Some clones in this sample may be carry-over from other donors' samples.

This chain uses TRBV14 with TRBJ2-1; no clear D gene. Germline values: CDR1 SGHDN, CDR2 FVKESK. This CDR3 is built from 13 residues. Trimming pared 2 bases from V and 8 bases from J, leaving 10 bases between. The CDR3 DNA reads TGTGCCAGCAGCCAACTGGGATTCCATGAGCAGTTCTTC. As protein: CASSQLGFHEQFF.

The genes are TRBV9 and TRBJ2-7; a possible D gene is TRBD2 (6 bases). Germline values: CDR1 SGDLS, CDR2 YYNGEE. Trimming took 2 bases from V and 2 from J, leaving 14 bases between them. The CDR3 consists of 15 residues. Here the CDR3 DNA reads TGTGCCAGCAGCGTTAGGGCGGGCGGGACCTACGAGCAGTACTTC. This translates into CASSVRAGGTYEQYF.

This chain uses TRBV19 with TRBJ1-1; 10 bases agree with TRBD1. CDR1 and CDR2 (germline): LNHDA, SQIVND (reference sequence). Trimming cost V 4 bases and J 10 bases; bases outside gene matches: 12. The CDR3 totals 15 residues. The CDR3 DNA reads as TGTGCCAGTAGTACGACAGGGGGCCCGCCCCGCGGAGCTTTCTTT. This translates into CASSTTGGPPRGAFF. Complete variable domain (other parts from reference TRBV19 and TRBJ1-1): DGGITQSPKYLFRKEGQNVTLSCEQNLNHDAMYWYRQDPGQGLRLIYYSQIVNDFQKGDIAEGYSVSREKKESFPLTVTSAQKNPTAFYLCASSTTGGPPRGAFFGQGTRLTVV.

The genes are TRBV6-6 and TRBJ1-2, with 8 bases aligning to TRBD1. V was clipped by 6 bases and J by 1 base; unmatched bases: 7. This CDR3 has 15 residues. Germline values: CDR1 MNHNY, CDR2 SVGAGI (reference sequence). The CDR3 region has the DNA TGTGCCAGCAGGGACAGGGCGTTCCTTAACTATGGCTACACCTTC. Protein sequence: CASRDRAFLNYGYTF.

The chain is built from TRBV18 and TRBJ2-7, with a weak D call TRBD1 (7 bases). With 3 bases removed from V and 5 bases from J, the gap between germline ends came to 20 bases. CDR1 KGHSH and CDR2 LQKENI come from the germline V gene. This CDR3 is built from 16 residues. The CDR3 bases are TGTGCCAGCTCACCCGGGAGACAGGGAAGGAGTCACGAGCAGTACTTC. Translating it yields CASSPGRQGRSHEQYF.

The chain joins TRBV14 to TRBJ2-7; perhaps TRBD2 as D (5 bases). Trimming took 2 bases from V and 7 from J, leaving 12 bases between them. The germline V gene has CDR1 SGHDN and CDR2 FVKESK. The CDR3 contains 13 residues. The CDR3 sequence: CASSQIPTGEQYF. CDR3 DNA sequence: TGTGCCAGCAGCCAAATTCCGACGGGGGAGCAGTACTTC.

J is TRBJ2-7 and V is TRBV2; weak D call: TRBD2 (6 bases). V was shortened by 6 bases and J by 6 bases, with 15 bases between the two germline ends. The CDR3 length is 13 residues. The germline V gene has CDR1 SNHLY and CDR2 FYNNEI. For the CDR3, the DNA is TGTGCCAGCAGATTTGCCCAGGAGGGCGAGCAGTACTTC. This encodes CASRFAQEGEQYF. Together with reference TRBV2 and TRBJ2-7, the CDR3 gives the full variable domain: EPEVTQTPSHQVTQMGQEVILRCVPISNHLYFYWYRQILGQKVEFLVSFYNNEISEKSEIFDDQFSVERPDGSNFTLKIRSTKLEDSAMYFCASRFAQEGEQYFGPGTRLTVT.

The rearrangement joins TRBV29-1 to TRBJ1-2, with D hard to call. The CDR3 runs 13 residues. V was pared by 4 bases and J by 4 bases, with 13 bases between. Germline V gives CDR1 SQVTM, CDR2 ANQGSEA. CDR3 loop: CSVVLQQPYGYTF. In nucleotides, the CDR3 is TGCAGCGTTGTCCTGCAACAGCCCTATGGCTACACCTTC. The full variable domain, completed using reference TRBV29-1 and TRBJ1-2, is SAVISQKPSRDICQRGTSLTIQCQVDSQVTMMFWYRQQPGQSLTLIATANQGSEATYESGFVIDKFPISRPNLTFSTLTVSNMSPEDSSIYLCSVVLQQPYGYTFGSGTRLTVV.

The chain is built from TRBV7-7 and TRBJ1-1, with no clear D. Germline CDR1 reads SSHAT; CDR2 reads FNYEAQ (reference sequence). V lost 4 bases and J lost 2, with 8 bases in between. The CDR3 loop spans 13 amino acids. This CDR3 is CASSSRVNTEAFF. The CDR3 DNA follows: TGTGCCAGCAGCTCAAGGGTAAACACTGAAGCTTTCTTT.

The gene calls are TRBV29-1 and TRBJ1-3, with unresolved D. Germline CDR1 and CDR2: SQVTM and ANQGSEA. Trimming cost V 6 bases and J 2 bases, with 5 bases left between them. CDR3 length equals 11 residues. The CDR3 sequence: CSVRAGNTIYF. The CDR3, as DNA: TGCAGCGTAAGGGCTGGAAACACCATATATTTT.

With respect to this clone: The same CDR3 can be traced to other DNA sequences in this sample. The rearrangement uses TRBV6-6 and TRBJ2-2; D possibly corresponds to TRBD2 (5 bases). Trimming stripped 5 bases from V and 4 bases from J, with 14 bases between. Germline V lookup: CDR1 MNHNY, CDR2 SVGAGI (reference sequence). CDR3 length: 15 amino acids. The CDR3: CASSSTRVGTGELFF. Written as DNA, the CDR3 is TGTGCCAGCAGTAGTACTAGGGTCGGCACCGGGGAGCTGTTTTTT.

The gene calls are TRBV6-6 and TRBJ2-5; either TRBD1 or TRBD2 may supply D (5 bases each). The CDR3 has 14 residues. With 6 bases removed from V and 2 bases from J, the gap between germline ends came to 13 bases. The germline V gene has CDR1 MNHNY and CDR2 SVGAGI (reference sequence). The CDR3 is CASRPTGPQETQYF. The CDR3 DNA reads TGTGCCAGCAGACCTACGGGGCCACAAGAGACCCAGTACTTC.

The table lists this clone with a count of one. Other DNA sequences within the sample encode an identical CDR3. The J gene is TRBJ2-5, the V gene TRBV5-1; no firm D call. Germline CDR1 SGHRS, CDR2 YFSETQ. The CDR3 length is 13 residues. V lost 1 base and J 3 bases, leaving 7 bases between the germline ends. The CDR3 loop reads CASSLRVEETQYF. The CDR3 nucleotides read TGCGCCAGCAGCTTGAGAGTGGAAGAGACCCAGTACTTC. The full variable domain, its missing parts supplied by reference TRBV5-1 and TRBJ2-5, is KAGVTQTPRYLIKTRGQQVTLSCSPISGHRSVSWYQQTPGQGLQFLFEYFSETQRNKGNFPGRFSGRQFSNSRSEMNVSTLELGDSALYLCASSLRVEETQYFGPGTRLLVL.

J is TRBJ2-1 and V is TRBV11-2; 11 bases align to TRBD2. V was clipped by 3 bases and J by 7 bases; unmatched bases: 8. CDR1 is SGHAT, CDR2 FQNNGV, per germline. The CDR3 totals 16 residues. The CDR3 spells CASSFSIAGGPNEQFF. The DNA for the CDR3 is TGTGCCAGCAGCTTCTCAATAGCGGGAGGGCCTAATGAGCAGTTCTTC.